Presented here are 23 T cell receptor beta chains from one specimen sequenced in a study of identical twins. TCRdb re-derived calls from the 5' RACE reads in MiXCR, one entry per CDR3 protein. This table has 1.5 million or so distinct CDR3 sequences, about 32% appearing once. Sequencing was performed on cord blood. All receptors come from a newborn girl in good health.

The chain links TRBV7-9 to TRBJ1-1; D gene uncertain. The CDR3 has 15 residues. From germline, CDR1 is SEHNR and CDR2 FQNEAQ (reference sequence). The ends were cut back, 2 bases at V and 1 base at J, with 11 bases in the middle. The DNA of the CDR3 is TGTGCCAGCAGCTTAAGCCCCTTACAGAACACTGAAGCTTTCTTT. This translates into CASSLSPLQNTEAFF.

The V gene is TRBV7-8, the J gene TRBJ2-3; 7 nucleotides match TRBD2. Germline V CDR1 and CDR2: SGHVS, FQNEAQ. The CDR3 spans 13 residues. Trimming took 6 bases from V and 3 from J; bases not matched to a gene: 3. The DNA for the CDR3 is TGTGCCAGCAGACTGCGGGGGACAGATACGCAGTATTTT. This sequence encodes CASRLRGTDTQYF.

This clonotype was seen a handful of times. The chain combines TRBV5-6 with TRBJ2-7; D assignment may be TRBD1 or TRBD2 (5 bases each). V lost 2 bases and J 9 bases, leaving 21 bases between the germline ends. The germline gives CDR1 SGHDT, CDR2 YYEEEE. The CDR3 contains 15 residues. CDR3 loop: CASSFPRDLPGRQYF. As DNA, the CDR3 is TGTGCCAGCAGCTTTCCGAGGGACCTCCCCGGACGGCAGTACTTC.

The V gene is TRBV29-1, the J gene TRBJ2-4; tentative D call: TRBD1 (5 bases). TRBJ2-5 explains the end of the DNA better; the J call may be wrong. Germline CDR1 SQVTM, CDR2 ANQGSEA. CDR3 size: 13 residues. The CDR3 DNA reads TGCAGCGTTGAGCGCAGGGTCCGGGAGACCCAGTACTTC. It is translated as CSVERRVRETQYF.

The rearrangement uses TRBV4-1 and TRBJ2-5; 13 positions match TRBD2. This CDR3 has 18 residues. The V segment lost 2 bases and the J segment 11 bases; nucleotides outside the gene matches: 17. Germline V gives CDR1 MGHRA, CDR2 YSYEKL. CDR3 nucleotide sequence: TGCGCCAGCAGCCAATTGGGACTAGCGGGGCACTCCTACAATGAGCAGTACTTC. It encodes CASSQLGLAGHSYNEQYF.

V usage is TRBV15 and J usage is TRBJ2-4; TRBD1 agrees at 8 bases. The J call may be mistaken, given a closer DNA end match to TRBJ2-7. Germline V lookup: CDR1 LNHNV, CDR2 YYDKDF (reference sequence). The length of the CDR3 is 14 residues. CDR3 DNA sequence: TGTGCCACCAGCTACCGGGACAGGATCCCCGAGCAGTACTTC. Amino acid sequence: CATSYRDRIPEQYF.

A few counts support this clonotype. The gene calls are TRBV20-1 and TRBJ2-1; no firm D call. CDR1 is DFQATT and CDR2 is SNEGSKA in the germline V gene (reference sequence). The CDR3 runs 15 residues. V was cut by 3 bases and J by 0 bases, with 12 bases left in between. CDR3 region: CSASGRFSSYNEQFF. The CDR3, as DNA: TGCAGTGCTAGTGGACGGTTCAGCTCCTACAATGAGCAGTTCTTC.

With respect to this clonotype: At one end, the junction sequence differs from germline, possibly due to a read error. V usage is TRBV7-9 and J usage is TRBJ1-1; no clear D. CDR1 and CDR2 (germline): SEHNR, FQNEAQ (reference sequence). This CDR3 spans 14 amino acids. In nucleotides, the CDR3 is TGTGCCAGCAGCCCCGGACTCCCGAACACTGAAGTTTTCTTT. Protein: CASSPGLPNTEVFF.

This clonotype came up a few times. The chain carries TRBV7-9 and TRBJ2-4, with D perhaps being TRBD1 or TRBD2 (6 bases each). The CDR3 is 16 amino acids. V was clipped by 2 bases and J by 3 bases, with 14 bases between them. CDR1 is SEHNR, CDR2 FQNEAQ, per germline (reference sequence). In DNA, the CDR3 is TGTGCCAGCAGCTTATCGGGGGCGCAAGACAAAAACATTCAGTACTTC. It yields the protein CASSLSGAQDKNIQYF.

This clonotype was seen more than once but under ten times. The DNA for the CDR3 is TGCGCCAGCAGCCAAGAATTGGGTTACAATGAGCAGTACTTC. Translating it yields CASSQELGYNEQYF. The rearrangement uses TRBV4-1 and TRBJ2-7; no definite D call. Germline lookup yields CDR1 MGHRA and CDR2 YSYEKL. This CDR3 has 14 amino acids. V shed 0 bases and J shed 7 bases, with 13 bases lying between them.

The chain employs TRBV5-8 and TRBJ2-7, with 9 bases aligning to TRBD2. This CDR3 comprises 15 residues. The J segment lost 2 bases and the V segment lost 0 bases, leaving 3 bases of the junction unmatched. Germline V lookup: CDR1 SGHTS, CDR2 YDEGEE. CDR3 loop: CASSLAREGPYEQYF. CDR3 bases: TGTGCCAGCAGCTTGGCGCGGGAGGGACCCTACGAGCAGTACTTC.

This clonotype was counted between two and nine times. V gene TRBV20-1 combines with J gene TRBJ2-7; no clear D. This CDR3 region has 15 residues. V lost 3 bases and J 0 bases, leaving 15 bases between the germline ends. The germline V gene has CDR1 DFQATT and CDR2 SNEGSKA (reference sequence). CDR3 loop: CSARSIGLLSYEQYF. For the CDR3, the DNA is TGCAGTGCTAGGTCCATAGGTCTGCTCTCCTACGAGCAGTACTTC.

The chain carries TRBV6-1 and TRBJ2-7; 8 nucleotides agree with TRBD2. The junction had 4 bases not matched to a gene; V was cut back by 7 bases and J by 2 bases. CDR1 and CDR2 (germline): MNHNS, SASEGT. The CDR3 totals 13 residues. The CDR3 reads CASTGGTTYEQYF. The CDR3 bases are TGTGCCAGCACGGGAGGGACTACCTACGAGCAGTACTTC.

V and J are TRBV3-1 and TRBJ1-1, with D possibly matching TRBD1 (5 bases). The CDR3 length is 14 residues. Germline CDR1 and CDR2: LGHDT and YNNKEL (reference sequence). V shed 7 bases and J shed 4 bases, with 16 bases lying between them. The CDR3 loop reads CASTRTRKTTEAFF. For the CDR3, the DNA is TGTGCCAGCACCCGGACAAGGAAGACCACTGAAGCTTTCTTT.

This clonotype was seen a handful of times. The rearrangement joins TRBV7-9 to TRBJ1-4; D gene ambiguous. CDR1 and CDR2 (germline): SEHNR, FQNEAQ (reference sequence). The CDR3 length is 15 residues. The V and J ends lost 5 bases and 7 bases respectively, with 17 bases between them. The CDR3 nucleotides read TGTGCCAGCAGCCTGGGGTGGTTGGTTAGTGAAAAACTGTTTTTT. Its translation is CASSLGWLVSEKLFF. Looking up the rest from reference TRBV7-9 and TRBJ1-4 gives the full variable domain: DTGVSQNPRHKITKRGQNVTFRCDPISEHNRLYWYRQTLGQGPEFLTYFQNEAQLEKSRLLSDRFSAERPKGSFSTLEIQRTEQGDSAMYLCASSLGWLVSEKLFFGSGTQLSVL.

This clonotype was observed a handful of times. The chain couples TRBV3-1 to TRBJ1-1, with a tentative D call TRBD1 (5 bases). V dropped 1 base and J dropped 6 bases, with 9 bases sitting between them. Germline CDR1 and CDR2: LGHDT and YNNKEL (reference sequence). The CDR3 has 13 amino acids. The CDR3 here is CASSQGEGAEAFF. Written as DNA, the CDR3 is TGTGCCAGCAGCCAAGGGGAAGGGGCTGAAGCTTTCTTT. Together with reference TRBV3-1 and TRBJ1-1, the CDR3 gives the full variable domain: DTAVSQTPKYLVTQMGNDKSIKCEQNLGHDTMYWYKQDSKKFLKIMFSYNNKELIINETVPNRFSPKSPDKAHLNLHINSLELGDSAVYFCASSQGEGAEAFFGQGTRLTVV.

J is TRBJ2-3 and V is TRBV12-3 or TRBV12-4; D call uncertain. V was trimmed by 2 bases and J by 1 base, leaving 16 bases between them. The CDR3 spans 17 residues. CDR3 region: CASSLKGRTLRTDTQYF. The CDR3 DNA sequence: TGTGCCAGCAGTTTAAAGGGTCGGACCCTCCGCACAGATACGCAGTATTTT.

This clonotype was seen only a few times. The rearrangement links TRBV6-2 or TRBV6-3 to TRBJ1-5, with D possibly being TRBD1 (5 bases). Trimming shortened V by 4 bases and J by 3 bases, and 13 bases separated the two germline ends. Per the germline V gene, CDR1 is MNHEY and CDR2 is SVGEGT. The CDR3 has 15 residues. CDR3 region: CASSWRDFTNQPQHF. CDR3 sequence (DNA): TGTGCCAGCAGTTGGAGGGACTTCACCAATCAGCCCCAGCATTTT.

This CDR3 reads CASTQRQGPNEQFF. The CDR3 region has the DNA TGTGCCAGCACCCAAAGACAGGGACCGAATGAGCAGTTCTTC. The chain joins TRBV2 to TRBJ2-1; TRBD1 matches at 7 bases. CDR1 and CDR2 (germline): SNHLY, FYNNEI. The V segment lost 7 bases and the J segment 7 bases; nucleotides outside the gene matches: 10. This CDR3 has 14 residues. Full variable domain (remainder filled in from reference TRBV2 and TRBJ2-1): EPEVTQTPSHQVTQMGQEVILRCVPISNHLYFYWYRQILGQKVEFLVSFYNNEISEKSEIFDDQFSVERPDGSNFTLKIRSTKLEDSAMYFCASTQRQGPNEQFFGPGTRLTVL.

This clonotype showed up just a few times. J is TRBJ2-1 and V is TRBV4-2; the D is unclear. V lost 4 bases to trimming and J lost 9 bases, with 16 bases between them. Germline lookup yields CDR1 LGHNA and CDR2 YNFKEQ. The CDR3 contains 14 residues. The CDR3 region is CASSPTYPNREQFF. The CDR3 nucleotides are TGTGCCAGCAGCCCCACATACCCCAATCGTGAGCAGTTCTTC.

The genes are TRBV4-1 and TRBJ1-2; no clear D. The CDR3 loop spans 14 amino acids. The germline CDR1 and CDR2 sequences are MGHRA and YSYEKL. The V gene lost 5 bases and the J gene lost 4 bases, with 14 bases spanning the gap. CDR3 DNA: TGCGCCAGCAGCTCTCCGGGGAAGGGCTATGGCTACACCTTC. This gives the protein CASSSPGKGYGYTF.

As concerns this clonotype: At one end the junction does not follow the germline gene, possibly because of a read error. The chain recombines TRBV5-4 with TRBJ2-3; 8 nucleotides align to TRBD2. CDR1 and CDR2 (germline): SGHNT, YYREEE (reference sequence). The CDR3 totals 13 residues. The CDR3 sequence: CAGSGTSVDTQYF. The CDR3 DNA is TGTGCCGGCAGCGGGACTAGTGTGGATACGCAGTATTTT. The full variable domain, with the rest looked up from reference TRBV5-4 and TRBJ2-3, is ETGVTQSPTHLIKTRGQQVTLRCSSQSGHNTVSWYQQALGQGPQFIFQYYREEENGRGNFPPRFSGLQFPNYSSELNVNALELDDSALYLCAGSGTSVDTQYFGPGTRLTVL.

In its sample, this clonotype was seen a few times. The chain has TRBV12-3 or TRBV12-4 and TRBJ2-7; D remains ambiguous. V dropped 6 bases and J dropped 2 bases, with 8 bases sitting between them. This CDR3 spans 12 amino acids. In nucleotides, the CDR3 is TGTGCCAGCAGGGGTATTACCTACGAGCAGTACTTC. It specifies CASRGITYEQYF.